What follows are 15 T cell receptor beta chains derived from one specimen sequenced in a study of PD-L1 blockade in urothelial cancer. TCRdb's table, derived via immunoSEQ multiplex PCR, lists solely in-frame clones and lacks some. The sample shows 50,000 to 75,000 clones, more than 80% of them seen only once. The time point: pretreatment peripheral blood. Sequenced here: PBMCs, sampled around atezolizumab (anti-PD-L1) treatment. The receptor source for this set is a man aged 65 to 79 with urothelial cancer.

The V and J genes are TRBV5-4 and TRBJ2-2, with D perhaps matching TRBD1 (6 bases). This CDR3 is 15 amino acids long. CDR1 SGHNT and CDR2 YYREEE come from the germline V gene (reference sequence). Trimming stripped 3 bases from V and 5 bases from J, with 14 bases between. CDR3 coding DNA: TGTGCCAGCAGCTCACAGGGTAGAAAAACCGGGGAGCTGTTTTTT. It is translated as CASSSQGRKTGELFF. Complete variable domain (other parts from reference TRBV5-4 and TRBJ2-2): ETGVTQSPTHLIKTRGQQVTLRCSSQSGHNTVSWYQQALGQGPQFIFQYYREEENGRGNFPPRFSGLQFPNYSSELNVNALELDDSALYLCASSSQGRKTGELFFGEGSRLTVL.

The chain combines TRBV25-1 with TRBJ1-2; possibly TRBD1 for D (5 bases). In germline, CDR1 is MGHDK, CDR2 SYGVNS. This CDR3 has 13 residues. The V end was cut by 1 base, the J end by 7 bases, with 10 bases between. CDR3 sequence (DNA): TGTGCCAGCAGTGAATCCCGCGGGGCTGGCTACACCTTC. Protein: CASSESRGAGYTF.

V is TRBV2 and J is TRBJ2-1, with TRBD1 matching over 7 bases. J was trimmed by 5 bases and V by 0 bases; bases with no gene match: 10. The CDR3 loop spans 17 amino acids. Germline V CDR1 and CDR2: SNHLY, FYNNEI. The CDR3 is CASSEASTGAIHNEQFF. DNA for the CDR3: TGTGCCAGCAGTGAAGCGAGCACAGGGGCAATTCACAATGAGCAGTTCTTC.

The gene calls are TRBV21-1 and TRBJ1-2. TRBV21-1 is a pseudogene locus. The CDR3 has 18 residues. The CDR3, as DNA: TGTGCCAGGCTTTTCCCTCATAGAGAGCGAGAACACAACTATGGCTACACCTTC. This encodes CARLFPHREREHNYGYTF.

The V call is TRBV5-5, the J call TRBJ1-3; TRBD1 aligns across 7 bases. CDR3 length equals 14 residues. The J segment lost 4 bases and the V segment lost 5 bases, leaving 6 bases of the junction unmatched. The germline gives CDR1 SGHKS, CDR2 YYEKEE (reference sequence). CDR3 sequence reads: CASSSTGVGNTIYF. CDR3 in DNA: TGTGCCAGCAGTTCAACAGGGGTGGGAAACACCATATATTTT.

This chain joins TRBV9 and TRBJ2-3; tentative D call: TRBD1 (6 bases). The CDR3 loop spans 16 amino acids. Germline CDR1 is SGDLS and CDR2 is YYNGEE. Trimming shortened V by 2 bases and J by 1 base, and 14 bases separated the two germline ends. The CDR3 coding sequence is TGTGCCAGCAGCGTTCAACAGGGATGGGGCACAGATACGCAGTATTTT. Its translation: CASSVQQGWGTDTQYF.

The chain combines TRBV5-5 with TRBJ2-7, with 10 bases that match TRBD2. Germline-derived CDR1 and CDR2 are SGHKS and YYEKEE (reference sequence). The CDR3 loop spans 15 amino acids. With 6 bases clipped from V and 4 bases from J, the junction kept 10 bases outside the gene matches. In nucleotides, the CDR3 is TGTGCCAGCACCCCCGACCCTAGCGGGAGTTACGAGCAGTACTTC. Its protein product is CASTPDPSGSYEQYF.

This chain uses TRBV28 with TRBJ2-7; 10 bases fit TRBD2. The germline gives CDR1 MDHEN, CDR2 SYDVKM. V was pared by 6 bases and J by 2 bases, with 10 bases of the junction left unmatched. This CDR3 contains 16 residues. CDR3 region: CASSTDSGRPPYEQYF. CDR3 bases: TGTGCCAGCAGCACAGATAGCGGGAGGCCGCCCTACGAGCAGTACTTC.

The rearrangement uses TRBV7-8 and TRBJ1-2, with D perhaps matching TRBD1 (5 bases). V lost 0 bases and J 3 bases, leaving 14 bases between the germline ends. This CDR3 region has 16 residues. Germline CDR1 SGHVS, CDR2 FQNEAQ. The CDR3 DNA sequence: TGTGCCAGCAGCTTAGCAAGGGGCGGTGGGGACTATGGCTACACCTTC. Its protein is CASSLARGGGDYGYTF. Complete variable domain (other parts from reference TRBV7-8 and TRBJ1-2): GAGVSQSPRYKVAKRGQDVALRCDPISGHVSLFWYQQALGQGPEFLTYFQNEAQLDKSGLPSDRFFAERPEGSVSTLKIQRTQQEDSAVYLCASSLARGGGDYGYTFGSGTRLTVV.

The chain recombines TRBV15 with TRBJ2-7; 13 bases match TRBD2. After removal of 4 bases from V and 4 bases from J, the junction contained 7 bases not matched to a gene. CDR1 is LNHNV, CDR2 YYDKDF, per germline (reference sequence). CDR3 length: 16 residues. The CDR3 spells CATSNGLAGDGYEQYF. CDR3 in DNA: TGTGCCACCAGCAACGGACTAGCGGGAGATGGATACGAGCAGTACTTC.

Written as DNA, the CDR3 is TGTGCCAGCAGCCAGGGACAGAACACTGAAGCTTTCTTT. Protein product: CASSQGQNTEAFF. This chain joins TRBV7-3 and TRBJ1-1, with D possibly being TRBD1 (6 bases). Germline CDR1 SGHTA, CDR2 FQGTGA. With 5 bases removed from V and 1 base from J, the gap between germline ends came to 8 bases. The CDR3 extends over 13 amino acids.

The chain carries TRBV19 and TRBJ1-1, with 7 bases matching TRBD1. Germline-derived CDR1 and CDR2 are LNHDA and SQIVND (reference sequence). With 5 bases clipped from V and 4 bases from J, the junction kept 7 bases outside the gene matches. The CDR3 has 14 residues. The CDR3 here is CASSAEGASTEAFF. As DNA, the CDR3 is TGTGCCAGTAGTGCCGAGGGGGCTAGCACTGAAGCTTTCTTT.

The chain links TRBV11-3 to TRBJ2-5, with TRBD1 matching over 9 bases. V was clipped by 3 bases and J by 5 bases; unmatched bases: 1. This CDR3 region has 13 residues. Germline loops: CDR1 SGHNT, CDR2 YENEEA. CDR3 loop: CASSFGTGETQYF. The CDR3 DNA reads TGTGCCAGCAGCTTCGGGACAGGGGAGACCCAGTACTTC.

The chain couples TRBV4-3 to TRBJ2-3; 8 bases fit TRBD2. Germline lookup yields CDR1 LGHNA and CDR2 YSLEER. This CDR3 region has 16 residues. V was pared by 0 bases and J by 2 bases, with 4 bases of the junction left unmatched. CDR3 region: CASSQDPGGDTDTQYF. CDR3 sequence (DNA): TGCGCCAGCAGCCAAGATCCCGGGGGGGACACAGATACGCAGTATTTT.

This chain joins TRBV5-1 and TRBJ2-3; TRBD2 matches at 7 bases. CDR1 is SGHRS, CDR2 YFSETQ, per germline. V gave up 2 bases and J gave up 2 bases; unmatched junction bases: 2. There are 14 residues in the CDR3. CDR3 region: CASSFGTTTDTQYF. The DNA of the CDR3 is TGCGCCAGCAGCTTTGGGACTACCACAGATACGCAGTATTTT.